This TCR beta chain was retrieved from a study of T cell repertoires in cytomegalovirus infection. Whole-study findings and limits: Ex vivo, HLA-C-restricted CMV-specific TCR beta clonotypes prevailed over the rest of the response.

A few counts support this clonotype. Its antigen is as yet unknown. TCRdb fed the reads into MiXCR, producing one record per CDR3 protein. Of about 330,000 distinct CDR3 sequences in the sample, more than 8% were seen once. The CDR3 loop spans 16 amino acids. Germline V gives CDR1 SGHDN, CDR2 FVKESK. Trimming took 0 bases from V and 3 from J, leaving 14 bases between them. This sequence was found in a human donor in good health (CMV status not recorded). Some clones in this sample may be carry-over from other donors' samples. What was sequenced was PBMCs. The V and J genes are TRBV14 and TRBJ1-1, with D uncertain. In DNA, the CDR3 is TGTGCCAGCAGCCAAGATTCGGGCAGAGTATACACTGAAGCTTTCTTT. Translating gives CASSQDSGRVYTEAFF.